These 12 T cell receptor beta chains were sequenced from one sample in a study of blood T cells in healthy people across ages. Alongside a J-beta primer mix, a sample-barcoded 5' primer served in a second PCR lasting about 7 to 12 cycles. TCRdb passed the 5' RACE reads through MiXCR, listing each CDR3 protein once. This table has around 650,000 distinct CDR3 sequences, about a third appearing once. Sequenced material: blood. Receptors originate from a woman older than 75 in good health.

This clonotype occurred many times. The chain is built from TRBV4-2 and TRBJ1-4; a weak D match, TRBD1 (5 bases). V lost 0 bases, J lost 8 bases, and 13 bases lay in between. Germline assignment: CDR1 LGHNA and CDR2 YNFKEQ. The CDR3 has 15 residues. CDR3: CASSQDLGLREKLFF. The CDR3 bases are TGTGCCAGCAGCCAAGACTTGGGGCTCAGGGAAAAACTGTTTTTT.

This clonotype was picked up many times. The V call is TRBV7-9, the J call TRBJ1-2; the D is unclear. CDR1 and CDR2 (germline): SEHNR, FQNEAQ (reference sequence). Trimming took 2 bases from V and 2 from J, leaving 6 bases between them. The CDR3 loop spans 13 amino acids. The CDR3 loop reads CASSLSQNYGYTF. CDR3 DNA sequence: TGTGCCAGCAGCTTATCACAAAACTATGGCTACACCTTC.

In its sample, this clonotype was seen a few times. The chain links TRBV19 to TRBJ2-7, with D tentatively TRBD1 (6 bases). V dropped 7 bases and J dropped 5 bases, with 15 bases sitting between them. CDR1 and CDR2 (germline): LNHDA, SQIVND (reference sequence). The CDR3 is made up of 13 amino acids. The CDR3 region is CASTSRGRDEQYF. The CDR3 coding sequence is TGTGCCAGTACCTCCAGGGGTAGGGACGAGCAGTACTTC.

The chain recombines TRBV25-1 with TRBJ1-2; TRBD1 matches at 7 bases. The CDR3 runs 13 residues. Germline trimming cut 4 bases from V and 13 bases from J; bases unmatched to any gene: 12. Germline V gene data show CDR1 as MGHDK and CDR2 as SYGVNS. CDR3: CASSGQGGVDCTF. The CDR3 DNA follows: TGTGCCAGCAGTGGGCAAGGGGGCGTTGACTGCACCTTC.

The genes are TRBV2 and TRBJ1-4; perhaps TRBD1 as D (5 bases). The CDR3 totals 14 residues. Germline loops: CDR1 SNHLY, CDR2 FYNNEI. The ends were cut back, 6 bases at V and 8 bases at J, with 16 bases in the middle. CDR3 DNA: TGTGCCAGCAGAAGGACGGGGCGGGGGGAAAAACTGTTTTTT. It yields the protein CASRRTGRGEKLFF. Using reference TRBV2 and TRBJ1-4 for the parts outside the CDR3, the full variable domain is EPEVTQTPSHQVTQMGQEVILRCVPISNHLYFYWYRQILGQKVEFLVSFYNNEISEKSEIFDDQFSVERPDGSNFTLKIRSTKLEDSAMYFCASRRTGRGEKLFFGSGTQLSVL.

This clonotype was recorded at least ten times. The chain has TRBV6-6 and TRBJ2-1; the match to TRBD2 covers 8 bases. This CDR3 contains 15 residues. V lost 2 bases and J lost 10; bases outside the gene matches: 10. The germline CDR1 and CDR2 sequences are MNHNY and SVGAGI (reference sequence). CDR3 sequence (DNA): TGTGCCAGCAGTTACGTAGCGGGGCCACGGGGCGAGCAGTTCTTC. The encoded protein is CASSYVAGPRGEQFF.

This clonotype has more than one count but fewer than ten. The chain uses TRBV14 and TRBJ1-1; D gene uncertain. Germline CDR1 reads SGHDN; CDR2 reads FVKESK. The V gene lost 1 base and the J gene lost 12 bases, with 12 bases spanning the gap. CDR3 length equals 12 residues. The CDR3 sequence: CASSQGSVRPFF. The CDR3 nucleotides are TGTGCCAGCAGCCAAGGGTCCGTGAGGCCTTTCTTT.

This chain connects TRBV12-3 or TRBV12-4 to TRBJ2-1; 8 bases align to TRBD1. Trimming cost V 8 bases and J 1 base; bases outside gene matches: 7. The CDR3 is 15 residues long. The CDR3 loop reads CASGLTGASYNEQFF. CDR3 nucleotides: TGTGCCAGCGGCCTGACAGGGGCATCCTACAATGAGCAGTTCTTC.

This clonotype appeared a single time. This chain joins TRBV4-1 and TRBJ1-2; D is uncertain. Germline V lookup: CDR1 MGHRA, CDR2 YSYEKL. The CDR3 has 16 residues. The V end lost 2 bases, the J end lost 4 bases, and 17 bases lay between the germline ends. In DNA, the CDR3 is TGCGCCAGCAGCCAACAGATATCGGACGGAATCTATGGCTACACCTTC. This gives the protein CASSQQISDGIYGYTF.

This clonotype occurred a few times. This chain links TRBV6-1 with TRBJ1-6; D not certain. Germline CDR1 and CDR2: MNHNS and SASEGT. The CDR3 is 16 amino acids. Trimming cost V 0 bases and J 7 bases, with 13 bases left between them. As DNA, the CDR3 is TGTGCCAGCAGTGAAGCCACCGGGGATGGGAATTCACCCCTCCACTTT. This encodes CASSEATGDGNSPLHF.

The chain is built from TRBV20-1 and TRBJ2-7, with 10 bases aligning to TRBD2. The CDR3 sequence is 15 residues long. Trimming cost V 8 bases and J 4 bases; bases outside gene matches: 14. Germline assignment: CDR1 DFQATT and CDR2 SNEGSKA (reference sequence). In DNA, the CDR3 is TGCAGTCCCCAATTCGGAGCGGGGGGGAAGTACGAGCAGTACTTC. Translation gives CSPQFGAGGKYEQYF.

To note about this clonotype: This sequence may be a read error, since a much larger clone differs from it by one base. The chain couples TRBV30 to TRBJ1-2; no reliable D call. From germline, CDR1 is GTSNPN and CDR2 SVGIG (reference sequence). The CDR3 consists of 10 residues. The CDR3 DNA is TGTGTCTGGAGGCGGGGTGGCTACACCTTC. This gives the protein CVWRRGGYTF.